This T cell receptor beta chain was identified in a study of metastatic and nonmetastatic thyroid tumors. Across the whole study: Comparative analysis of repertoires was undertaken across blood and tumor or nodule tissue obtained from malignant and benign thyroid patients.

Thyroid surgery was preceded by no treatment in any patient. The authors' processing: What underpinned the distant-metastasis classifier for papillary thyroid cancer was the set of CDR3 differences across clinicopathological groups. TCRdb redid the clone calls on the PCR reads using MiXCR. The V and J calls shown here were made by TCRdb, not taken from the authors' results. The repertoire holds some 46,000 clones, with around 23% as singletons. Overall study results and limits: Patients with malignant thyroid tumors reportedly had significantly higher TCR beta diversity than those with benign nodules, in blood and tumor.

The CDR3 has 15 amino acids. Trimming took off 6 bases at V and 0 bases at J, with 12 bases between the two ends. Per germline, CDR1 MNHNS and CDR2 SASEGT. This clone was observed at least ten times. What it binds is unknown. The TCR originated in a male donor with papillary thyroid cancer or a benign thyroid nodule (not recorded which). Some clones in this sample may be carry-over from other donors' samples. The gene calls are TRBV6-1 and TRBJ1-3, with D possibly TRBD1 on 6 matching bases. Sequences were obtained from blood. CDR3 protein: CASSEQTGSGNTIYF. The CDR3, as DNA: TGTGCCAGCAGCGAACAGACAGGCTCTGGAAACACCATATATTTT.